A single T cell receptor beta chain is shown here with its context. Its antigen is unknown. There are no base qualities to consult, and no much larger clone falls within one base. This sample is drawn from a study of cytomegalovirus exposure and HLA in healthy donors listed by TCRdb under 2017. Regarding the complete study: In an earlier analysis of about 560 of the donors, less than 350 Gb of sequence data and 117 million unique TCR beta sequences from about 179 million T cells were reported. Because of strong linkage in the cohort, roughly five DR-DQ haplotypes were treated as single units for association and clustering. Among about 370 genotyped donors of the cohort, an average of roughly 230,000 unique TCR beta nucleotide sequences was sequenced per donor, of which 15% to 20% were non-productive. In the later analysis, no new phenotypic data were used to find candidate immune exposures; instead, reliance was placed on TCR beta sequences and their occurrence across donors. The genetic ancestry cluster associated with self-reported Caucasian donors included roughly four fifths of the roughly 380 genotyped donors. The number of donors typed differed by locus, with roughly 629-640 for A, B, C, DRB1 and DQB1, around 500 for DQA1, 600 to 610 for DPA1, and approximately 470 for DPB1. Class I and class II HLA loci were covered by the typing at four-digit resolution. To predict cytomegalovirus infection status, the study combined high-throughput TCR immunosequencing, statistical association of individual TCRs with disease status, and machine learning. A later analysis re-examined previously published TCR beta repertoires from more than 550 donors and added high-resolution HLA genotyping to investigate patterns of TCR occurrence. In addition to the first cohort of 500 to 850 subjects, a separate validation cohort of approximately 130 different subjects was used. A later genetic analysis took genome-wide SNP genotypes for about 65% of the roughly 670 donors and used that subset as a discovery cohort. The study used immunosequencing to profile the T cell repertoires of approximately 630 subjects and linked those repertoires to cytomegalovirus serostatus. All discovery cohort repertoires had been generated using a single sequencing platform. In an earlier analysis of several hundred of the donors, high-throughput TCR beta sequencing was used to judge whether each TCR beta V gene segment behaved as functional or pseudogenic. The study was designed to test whether signatures of past pathogen exposure could be identified by cataloging public T cell receptors. An early release that covered more than 550 HLA-typed donors contained about 300 gigabases of sequencing data and about 93 million unique TCR sequences. Donor age, sex, ethnicity and CMV serostatus were collected together with the repertoire data.

Beyond this particular receptor, the publication reports: In the study, about 150 TCR beta chains were listed as associated with cytomegalovirus. An earlier analysis of around 500 of the donors showed that most TCR beta V segments appeared in productive rearrangements either about 87% or about 30% of the time, which broadly matched IMGT annotations. It was suggested by the authors that the approach could potentially be generalized to other disease states and immunological phenotypes. A further reported finding was that TCR beta sequences accurately predicted the HLA-A and HLA-B alleles for most subjects in the first cohort. The earlier analysis of nearly 600 of the donors excluded roughly 17 rarely observed V segments, including chromosome 9 orphons, because counts were too low. A group of highly shared sequence variants was considered likely to be a technical artifact of the sequencing pipeline. A later analysis associated some 17,000 TCR beta sequences with specific HLA alleles at a false discovery rate of 0.05. Linkage disequilibrium might explain the correlated functional status among segregating V segments, but an unknown experimental factor could not be ruled out. The cohort was sequenced for TCR beta chains only, and without alpha or paired-chain data the features that could be detected were limited. The classifier was reported to diagnose cytomegalovirus status with high specificity and sensitivity in both the original and validation cohorts. A later analysis found that HLA-associated TCR beta chains were more clonally expanded and had lower generation probabilities than equally common non-associated chains. According to a later analysis, most CMV-associated TCR beta chains appeared to be HLA-restricted, and the HLA associations seemed to be driven largely by CMV exposure. A few of the identified cytomegalovirus-associated TCR beta chains were confirmed in vitro to be specific for cytomegalovirus antigens. CMV serostatus was the only immune exposure information available for the cohort. The presence/absence analyses assumed that sequencing depth was roughly uniform across donors, and that assumption may not be true. In a later genetic analysis, a missense DCLRE1C variant was associated with V-gene and J-gene trimming of TCR beta chains, and the association was replicated in an independent cohort. Most TCR sequences were observed very rarely across donors, whereas some public TCRs were present in many individuals. Because some donors lacked HLA typing at each locus, the association tests relied only on the typed subset. When HLA alleles, especially DR and DQ, strongly co-occurred, TCR associations were difficult to assign to individual alleles. In a later analysis, several top co-occurrence clusters were reported to appear linked to parvovirus B19, influenza, CMV and Epstein-Barr virus. Compared with the approximately 720-donor mean, donors in an Asian-associated ancestry cluster had fewer N-insertions in productive TCRs, according to a later genetic analysis. A later analysis found that TCR association rates varied across HLA loci, with DRB1 alleles showing the most associated TCRs and HLA-C alleles the fewest. Because the 87-base-pair reads could not distinguish some IMGT-functional V segments, including TRBV6-2 and TRBV6-3, those segments were excluded.

Its CDR3 holds 16 amino acids, cysteine through phenylalanine. The entry retains the CDR3 DNA only, 48 bases that are in frame from base 1. The CDR1 and CDR2 encoded by the germline V gene (reference sequence) are LNHDA and SQIVND. Trimming removed 4 bases from V and 0 bases from J, leaving 13 bases between the germline ends. The cohort consisted of some 670 healthy bone marrow donors. At the time of sampling, every cohort member was nominally healthy, though immune exposures that went unrecorded were likely present. Of the 690 or so cohort members, roughly 300 had positive CMV serostatus and 350 to 400 had negative CMV serostatus, and CMV serostatus was not recorded for the donor. A peripheral blood sample was provided by each donor, and peripheral blood mononuclear cells were used for TCR beta sequencing. The Qiagen DNeasy Blood Extraction Kit was used to extract genomic DNA from the blood cell samples.

The method behind the library was the immunoSEQ multiplex PCR assay. The multiplex PCR relied on a mix of 60 forward primers for TCR Vbeta segments and 13 reverse primers for TCR Jbeta segments. The CDR3 region of rearranged TCR beta genes was amplified from genomic DNA by a multiplex PCR assay. Amplified TCR beta libraries were sequenced as 87-base-pair reads on the Illumina HiSeq System. From the authors' description of their analysis: Across the 700 or so repertoires, a later analysis counted roughly 77 million unique TCR beta chains, 9 million to 14 million of which were shared by at least two donors. Raw reads were error-corrected and collapsed into unique sequences with a nearest-neighbor algorithm that merged closely related sequences to remove PCR and sequencing errors. Alignment of CDR3 sequences to IMGT reference sequences was used to assign V, D and J gene segments. For a sequence to be retained, a match of at least six nucleotides to both a V gene segment and a J gene segment was required. Rearrangements were classified as productive when the CDR3 lacked stop codons and remained in frame with V and J, and all other rearrangements were classified as non-productive. Following IMGT convention, CDR3 was defined as the stretch from the second conserved V-encoded cysteine to the conserved J-encoded phenylalanine. Sequences without an unambiguous match to a single V gene segment were excluded from the earlier analysis of approximately 560 of the donors. An earlier analysis of a few hundred of the donors classified V segments as functional when productive rearrangements were above 56.7% and as segregating when the standard deviation between donors was above 5%. A statistical classification framework was developed to diagnose cytomegalovirus status using the catalog of TCR beta chain sequences. In a later analysis, TCR nucleotide sequences were compared against IMGT/GENE-DB human TR gene sequences so that V and J genes could be assigned. The TCRdist pipeline was used in a later analysis to assign CDR3 sequences and most-parsimonious VDJ recombination scenarios. In a later analysis, every TCR beta chain was defined by the combination of its CDR3 amino acid sequence and its V-gene family, and reads without a unique V-gene family were dropped. A later analysis removed 550 to 700 highly shared, low-generation-probability nucleotide sequences to deal with suspected cross-contamination and a sequencing artifact. In a later analysis, a clonal expansion index was calculated for each public chain from normalized within-repertoire ranks of inferred template counts. Generation probabilities in a later analysis came from a VDJ recombination model fitted to out-of-frame rearrangements, and those results were checked against IGoR. Hypergeometric tests were used in a later analysis to score TCR-TCR, TCR-HLA and TCR-CMV co-occurrence, with a repertoire-size bias correction applied to the TCR pairs. In a later analysis, false discovery rates were estimated by permuting HLA or CMV assignments 20 times. A later analysis grouped co-occurring TCRs with DBSCAN, adding TCRdist sequence similarity when clustering within HLA-allele-positive subsets. Co-occurrence clustering excluded repertoires with fewer than 30,000 or more than 120,000 public chains, plus five with anomalous nucleotide sharing. TCRdb limited this immuneACCESS table to in-frame rearrangements with V and J called. A share of clones is missing; checked studies link under half to unresolved V genes, and the rest is unexplained. V, J and clone size were drawn from that table, and D and trimming were deduced from the DNA. The sample table holds 160,000 or so clones, of which just over 70% were seen once. 2% to 3% of the sample rests with the top ten.

Sequencing input: PBMCs. This receptor was taken from a human donor in good health. Recombination joined TRBV19 with TRBJ1-5; TRBD1 is perhaps the D gene, given 6 matching bases. The DNA is as follows: TGTGCCAGTAGTACGATGGACAGATCTAGCAATCAGCCCCAGCATTTT. Its amino acids are CASSTMDRSSNQPQHF.